Below, 20 T cell receptor beta chains from the same sample are listed, as sequenced in a study of OX40 agonist ivuxolimab in advanced cancers. Generated by immunoSEQ multiplex PCR, the TCRdb table keeps only in-frame clones and is missing some. The repertoire holds approximately 75,000 clones, roughly 80% seen once, with about 5.4% in the top ten. The sequences come from CD4+ or CD8+ T cells sorted from blood, collected in a trial of the OX40 agonist ivuxolimab. The source is an adult with an advanced solid tumor such as melanoma, head and neck, liver or kidney cancer.

This rearrangement joins TRBV27 to TRBJ2-5; D is tentatively TRBD1 or TRBD2 (7 bases each). The CDR3 covers 16 residues. Germline CDR1 MNHEY, CDR2 SMNVEV (reference sequence). Trimming took off 6 bases at V and 5 bases at J, with 22 bases between the two ends. The CDR3 spells CASRGNRGGDWETQYF. In nucleotides, the CDR3 is TGTGCCAGCAGGGGCAACAGGGGAGGGGACTGGGAGACCCAGTACTTC.

The V and J genes are TRBV5-8 and TRBJ2-3; TRBD1 is a possible D gene (6 bases). With 0 bases removed from V and 0 bases from J, the gap between germline ends came to 8 bases. The V gene's germline CDR1 is SGHTS and CDR2 YDEGEE. There are 15 residues in the CDR3. The CDR3 nucleotides read TGTGCCAGCAGCTTGGGGGGGCACAGCACAGATACGCAGTATTTT. This translates into CASSLGGHSTDTQYF.

The chain employs TRBV11-3 and TRBJ2-2; 9 bases agree with TRBD1. The germline V gene encodes CDR1 SGHNT and CDR2 YENEEA. There are 17 residues in the CDR3. Germline trimming cut 1 base from V and 6 bases from J; bases unmatched to any gene: 9. CDR3 coding DNA: TGTGCCAGCAGCTTAGTTTTTTTACAGGGGGCGGCCGGGGAGCTGTTTTTT. It translates to CASSLVFLQGAAGELFF.

The V gene is TRBV19, the J gene TRBJ1-5; 7 nucleotides agree with TRBD1. The CDR3 spans 15 residues. The germline V gene has CDR1 LNHDA and CDR2 SQIVND (reference sequence). V gave up 4 bases and J gave up 0 bases; unmatched junction bases: 3. The CDR3 DNA sequence: TGTGCCAGTAGTACGGGACAGACTAGCAATCAGCCCCAGCATTTT. This encodes CASSTGQTSNQPQHF.

This clone occurred once. This chain connects TRBV6-1 to TRBJ1-1; no clear D gene. Germline V gene data show CDR1 as MNHNS and CDR2 as SASEGT. Trimming removed 6 bases from V and 7 bases from J, with 12 bases in between. The CDR3 runs to 12 residues. The CDR3 DNA reads as TGTGCCAGCAGGGGCGAGGGAAGTGAAGCTTTCTTT. It encodes CASRGEGSEAFF.

In nucleotides, the CDR3 is TGTGCCAGCAGTAACCTGGGGACAGGGCTCAAAGAGCAGTACTTC. Its translation: CASSNLGTGLKEQYF. The chain uses TRBV27 and TRBJ2-7, with 9 positions matching TRBD1. This CDR3 spans 15 amino acids. V was pared by 5 bases and J by 7 bases, with 12 bases of the junction left unmatched. Germline values: CDR1 MNHEY, CDR2 SMNVEV (reference sequence).

The chain links TRBV10-1 to TRBJ2-1, with TRBD2 matching over 9 bases. The CDR3 totals 16 residues. V was clipped by 3 bases and J by 3 bases; unmatched bases: 6. Germline V gene sequence: CDR1 WNHNN, CDR2 SYGVQD (reference sequence). In nucleotides, the CDR3 is TGCGCCAGCAGTGAAAGGCGGGAGGGTCTCTACAATGAGCAGTTCTTC. It specifies CASSERREGLYNEQFF.

This clone has just a few counts. The chain carries TRBV5-1 and TRBJ1-1; D is perhaps TRBD1 (5 bases). The CDR3 consists of 15 residues. V was clipped by 4 bases and J by 0 bases, with 13 bases between them. The germline V gene encodes CDR1 SGHRS and CDR2 YFSETQ. The CDR3, as DNA: TGCGCCAGCAGCCTTTCCGGGGGATTGAACACTGAAGCTTTCTTT. It specifies CASSLSGGLNTEAFF.

The gene calls are TRBV5-6 and TRBJ2-2; TRBD1 matches 11 bases. CDR1 is SGHDT and CDR2 is YYEEEE in the germline V gene. The ends lost 4 bases at V and 6 bases at J; junction bases unmatched: 2. The CDR3 totals 14 residues. The DNA for the CDR3 is TGTGCCAGCAGCGGGGACAGGGGGGCCGGGGAGCTGTTTTTT. The encoded protein is CASSGDRGAGELFF.

The chain recombines TRBV7-2 with TRBJ2-7, with TRBD1 as a possible D gene (6 bases). In germline, CDR1 is SGHTA, CDR2 FQGNSA. This CDR3 is 14 amino acids long. V was shortened by 5 bases and J by 6 bases, with 17 bases between the two germline ends. The DNA of the CDR3 is TGTGCCAGCAGCCCCACAGGGTCAAACGGCGAGCAGTACTTC. This codes for CASSPTGSNGEQYF.

The chain links TRBV5-1 to TRBJ1-3; D is undetermined. The CDR3 extends over 20 amino acids. Germline V CDR1 and CDR2: SGHRS, YFSETQ. Between the trimmed V and J ends, which lost 5 bases and 0 bases, there was a span of 27 bases. In nucleotides, the CDR3 is TGCGCCAGCAGTTCGGGCCTGGGCGAGGGCAAGAGGATCTCTGGAAACACCATATATTTT. Its protein is CASSSGLGEGKRISGNTIYF.

CDR3 amino acids: CASSSTGMGSEQYF. CDR3 in DNA: TGTGCCAGCTCAAGCACAGGGATGGGGTCCGAGCAGTACTTC. The chain has TRBV18 and TRBJ2-7, with D possibly matching TRBD1 (6 bases). This CDR3 comprises 14 residues. The ends were cut back, 5 bases at V and 6 bases at J, with 17 bases in the middle. Per germline, CDR1 KGHSH and CDR2 LQKENI.

V and J are TRBV6-6 and TRBJ1-5, with 9 positions matching TRBD1. V shed 4 bases, J shed 7 bases, and the junction held 8 bases outside the gene matches. Per germline, CDR1 MNHNY and CDR2 SVGAGI (reference sequence). CDR3 length equals 15 residues. CDR3 sequence: CASSSSGTGSQPQHF. Written as DNA, the CDR3 is TGTGCCAGCAGTTCCTCCGGGACAGGGAGCCAGCCCCAGCATTTT.

The chain couples TRBV4-2 to TRBJ1-2; D not resolved. The V end lost 0 bases, the J end lost 0 bases, and 8 bases lay between the germline ends. CDR1 LGHNA and CDR2 YNFKEQ come from the germline V gene. The CDR3 totals 15 residues. The CDR3 is CASSQDRASNYGYTF. The DNA of the CDR3 is TGTGCCAGCAGCCAAGACCGGGCCTCTAACTATGGCTACACCTTC.

The DNA of the CDR3 is TGTGCCAGCAGCTTAAGAAAATTCTATGGCTACACCTTC. Its translation is CASSLRKFYGYTF. This rearrangement joins TRBV7-9 to TRBJ1-2; no clear D gene. The CDR3 has 13 residues. Germline-derived CDR1 and CDR2 are SEHNR and FQNEAQ (reference sequence). Trimming shortened V by 2 bases and J by 4 bases, and 8 bases separated the two germline ends.

On this clone: A much larger clone lies one base from this, so it may be a read error. Other nucleotide sequences in the sample specify the same CDR3. The rearrangement joins TRBV5-4 to TRBJ1-1, with unresolved D. The V and J ends lost 0 bases and 4 bases respectively, with 7 bases between them. The CDR3 extends over 13 amino acids. The V gene's germline CDR1 is SGHNT and CDR2 YYREEE (reference sequence). The CDR3 region has the DNA TGTGCCAGCAGCTTGGCCGGCAGCACTGAAGCTTTCTTT. Protein: CASSLAGSTEAFF.

The gene calls are TRBV5-4 and TRBJ2-1; possibly TRBD2 for D (6 bases). Germline V gives CDR1 SGHNT, CDR2 YYREEE (reference sequence). This CDR3 is built from 17 residues. V was shortened by 4 bases and J by 7 bases, with 24 bases between the two germline ends. The CDR3 region is CASSGGWSLAVGNEQFF. CDR3 in DNA: TGTGCCAGCAGCGGAGGGTGGTCCTTAGCGGTGGGTAATGAGCAGTTCTTC.

This chain uses TRBV10-2 with TRBJ1-1, with TRBD1 identical over 7 bases. CDR3 length equals 16 residues. Germline CDR1 and CDR2: WSHSY and SAAADI. J lost 3 bases, V lost 6 bases, and 13 bases had no gene match. The CDR3 spells CASSQGGEDGDTEAFF. The CDR3 coding sequence is TGCGCCAGCAGCCAAGGGGGCGAGGATGGCGACACTGAAGCTTTCTTT.

The V call is TRBV19, the J call TRBJ2-7, with D hard to call. The V gene's germline CDR1 is LNHDA and CDR2 SQIVND (reference sequence). V was clipped by 5 bases and J by 2 bases, with 10 bases between them. The CDR3 sequence is 13 residues long. For the CDR3, the DNA is TGTGCCAGTAGTTTTGCGGTTACCTACGAGCAGTACTTC. Translated, it gives CASSFAVTYEQYF.

The gene calls are TRBV7-9 and TRBJ1-4; TRBD1 matches at 9 bases. This CDR3 region has 14 residues. Losses at the gene ends were 8 bases for V and 7 bases for J; bases not matched to a gene: 8. Per the germline V gene, CDR1 is SEHNR and CDR2 is FQNEAQ (reference sequence). The CDR3 loop reads CASATDRGGEKLFF. DNA of the CDR3: TGTGCCAGCGCCACGGACAGGGGAGGTGAAAAACTGTTTTTT.